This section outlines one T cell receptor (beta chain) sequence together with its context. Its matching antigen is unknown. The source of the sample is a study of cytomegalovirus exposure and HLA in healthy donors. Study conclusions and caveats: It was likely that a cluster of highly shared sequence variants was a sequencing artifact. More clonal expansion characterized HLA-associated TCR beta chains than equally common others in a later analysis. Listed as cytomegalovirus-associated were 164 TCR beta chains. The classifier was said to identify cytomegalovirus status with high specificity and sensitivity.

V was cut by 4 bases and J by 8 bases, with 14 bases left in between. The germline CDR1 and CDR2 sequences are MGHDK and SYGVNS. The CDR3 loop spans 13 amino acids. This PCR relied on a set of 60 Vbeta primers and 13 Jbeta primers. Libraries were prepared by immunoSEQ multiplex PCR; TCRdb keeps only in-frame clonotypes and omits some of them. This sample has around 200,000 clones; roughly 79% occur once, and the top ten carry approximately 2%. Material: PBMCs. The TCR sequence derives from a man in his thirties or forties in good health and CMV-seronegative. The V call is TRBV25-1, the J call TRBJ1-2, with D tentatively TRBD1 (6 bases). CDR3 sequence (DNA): TGTGCCAGCAGTGGGTCGGGGGGGGGCGGCTACACCTTC. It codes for CASSGSGGGGYTF.